A selection of T cell receptor beta chains follows, all from one sample in a study of cytomegalovirus exposure and HLA in healthy donors. The protocol was immunoSEQ multiplex PCR, while the TCRdb copy is restricted to in-frame clones and leaves out a portion. The sample shows 240,000 or so clones, approximately 86% of them seen only once. Sequencing input: PBMCs. Every receptor here comes from a woman younger than 45 in good health and CMV-seropositive. The conserved cysteine and the conserved F or W are not part of the CDR3 here. The order of the fields is V gene, D gene, J gene, CDR3 protein. The D gene is left open where the match is weak.

v_gene: TRBV9
d_gene: .
j_gene: TRBJ2-3
CDR3aa: ASSVGTGSTDTQY

v_gene: TRBV28
d_gene: .
j_gene: TRBJ1-1
CDR3aa: ASSSSPDSEAF

v_gene: TRBV7-9
d_gene: .
j_gene: TRBJ2-7
CDR3aa: ASSTLTSYEQY

v_gene: TRBV28
d_gene: .
j_gene: TRBJ2-1
CDR3aa: ASIIGGQSPNEQF

v_gene: TRBV6-5
d_gene: TRBD2
j_gene: TRBJ2-2
CDR3aa: ASSYFAGGHTGELF

v_gene: TRBV19
d_gene: TRBD1
j_gene: TRBJ1-5
CDR3aa: GTGLINQPQH

v_gene: TRBV29-1
d_gene: TRBD1
j_gene: TRBJ1-2
CDR3aa: SVVQGAANYGYT

v_gene: TRBV11-3
d_gene: .
j_gene: TRBJ2-1
CDR3aa: ASSTTPLGREQF

v_gene: TRBV11-3
d_gene: .
j_gene: TRBJ2-1
CDR3aa: ASSLDPAGGYNEQF

v_gene: TRBV10-1
d_gene: .
j_gene: TRBJ1-2
CDR3aa: ASSVLRTALYGYT

v_gene: TRBV6-1
d_gene: TRBD2
j_gene: TRBJ2-7
CDR3aa: ASRLGLASTYEQY

v_gene: TRBV5-4
d_gene: TRBD1
j_gene: TRBJ2-5
CDR3aa: ASSKTGVEETQY